The TCR beta chain described here comes from a study of regulatory T cells in long-lasting Graves disease. As for the study in general: Graves' patients (newly diagnosed) had been on antithyroid drugs under 3 months.

General study results and limits: Not thyroid tissue but only peripheral blood was studied. Favored gene segments in persistent disease were TRBV28, TRBJ1-2 and TRBJ2-5.

This clonotype was recorded at least ten times. The antigen is not known. Between the trimmed V and J ends, which lost 3 bases and 5 bases, there was a span of 9 bases. CDR1 and CDR2 (germline): KGHDR, SFDVKD. This CDR3 has 13 amino acids. Sample time point: newly diagnosed GD, antithyroid drugs for less than 3 months. From RNA extracted from PBMCs, the TCR library was made. In building TCR beta libraries, iRepertoire HTBI primers were used together with Arm-PCR of CDR3 regions. TCRdb redid the calling of the multiplex PCR reads with MiXCR, one entry per CDR3 protein. The repertoire holds about 400,000 distinct CDR3 sequences, with around 15% as singletons.

Sample: peripheral blood mononuclear cells (PBMCs), taken at new diagnosis, from a patient treated with antithyroid drugs. This TCR was sampled from a female donor with Graves disease. J is TRBJ1-1 and V is TRBV24-1; D is unclear. The CDR3 here is CATSDLLGTEAFF. The DNA of the CDR3 is TGTGCCACCAGTGATCTGCTGGGGACTGAAGCTTTCTTT.